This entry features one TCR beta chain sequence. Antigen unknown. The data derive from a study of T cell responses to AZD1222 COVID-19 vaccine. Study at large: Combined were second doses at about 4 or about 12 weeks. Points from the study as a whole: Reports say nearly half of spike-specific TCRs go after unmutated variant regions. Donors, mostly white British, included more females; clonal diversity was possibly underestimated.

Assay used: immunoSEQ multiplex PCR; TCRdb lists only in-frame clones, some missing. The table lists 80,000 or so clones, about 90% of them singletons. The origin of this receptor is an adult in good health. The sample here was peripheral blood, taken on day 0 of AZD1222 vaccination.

The CDR3 protein is CASSLPGQGMGLFF. DNA of the CDR3: TGTGCCAGCAGCTTACCGGGACAGGGAATGGGACTGTTTTTT. The chain employs TRBV7-9 and TRBJ1-4, with 9 bases lining up with TRBD1. The J segment lost 13 bases and the V segment lost 2 bases, leaving 8 bases of the junction unmatched. Germline CDR1 is SEHNR and CDR2 is FQNEAQ (reference sequence). The CDR3 contains 14 residues.